This T cell receptor beta chain was recorded in a study of blood T cell repertoires in COVID-19. Authors' methods: Estimated nucleated cell counts came from reference gene primer amplification. Clones were sequenced by immunoSEQ multiplex PCR, and TCRdb holds only the in-frame ones, with some missing. V and J calls and clone size come straight from that table; D and trimming were deduced from the DNA. The sample lists roughly 410,000 clones; 89% were seen once. While infection was still active, Seattle patients were enrolled and then followed longitudinally. Specimen: peripheral blood. The TCR originated in a middle-aged woman with COVID-19, enrolled during active disease.

CDR3 protein: CASSQPTDRANTEAFF. In DNA form, the CDR3 reads TGTGCCAGCAGCCAACCTACAGACAGAGCTAACACTGAAGCTTTCTTT. The chain joins TRBV3-1 (or the pseudogene TRBV3-2) to TRBJ1-1, with a possible D match to TRBD1 (5 bases). The germline CDR1 and CDR2 sequences are LGHDT and YNNKEL (reference sequence). Trimming removed 2 bases from V and 2 bases from J, with 15 bases in between. The length of the CDR3 is 16 residues.